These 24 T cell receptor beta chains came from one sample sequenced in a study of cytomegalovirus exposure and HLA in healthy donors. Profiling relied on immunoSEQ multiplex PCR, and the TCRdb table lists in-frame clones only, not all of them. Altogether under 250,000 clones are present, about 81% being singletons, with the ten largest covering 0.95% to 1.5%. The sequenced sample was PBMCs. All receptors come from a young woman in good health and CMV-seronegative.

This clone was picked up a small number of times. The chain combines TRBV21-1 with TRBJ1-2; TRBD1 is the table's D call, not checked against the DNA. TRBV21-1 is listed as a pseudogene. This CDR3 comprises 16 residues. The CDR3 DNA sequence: TGTGCCAGCAGCCTTCCGAACAGGGCCTTACTGTATGGCTACACCTTC. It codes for CASSLPNRALLYGYTF.

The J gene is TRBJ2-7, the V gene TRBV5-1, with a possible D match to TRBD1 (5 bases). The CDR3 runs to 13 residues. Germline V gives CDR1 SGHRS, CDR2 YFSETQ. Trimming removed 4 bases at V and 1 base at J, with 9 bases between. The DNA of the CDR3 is TGCGCCAGCAGCCGCTCAGGGTCCTACGAGCAGTACTTC. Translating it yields CASSRSGSYEQYF.

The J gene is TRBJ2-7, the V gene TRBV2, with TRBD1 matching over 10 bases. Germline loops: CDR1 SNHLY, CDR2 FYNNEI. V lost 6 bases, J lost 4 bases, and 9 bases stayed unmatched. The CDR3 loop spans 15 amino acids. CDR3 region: CASSRRQGAWYEQYF. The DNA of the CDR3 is TGTGCCAGCAGCCGGAGACAGGGGGCGTGGTACGAGCAGTACTTC. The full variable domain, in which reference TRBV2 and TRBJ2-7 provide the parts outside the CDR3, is EPEVTQTPSHQVTQMGQEVILRCVPISNHLYFYWYRQILGQKVEFLVSFYNNEISEKSEIFDDQFSVERPDGSNFTLKIRSTKLEDSAMYFCASSRRQGAWYEQYFGPGTRLTVT.

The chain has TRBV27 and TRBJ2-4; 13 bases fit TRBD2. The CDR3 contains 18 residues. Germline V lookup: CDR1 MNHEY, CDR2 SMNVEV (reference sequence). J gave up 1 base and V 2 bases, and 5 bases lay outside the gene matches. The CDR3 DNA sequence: TGTGCCAGCAGTTTACAGGGACTAGCGGGACGGGCCAAAAACATTCAGTACTTC. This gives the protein CASSLQGLAGRAKNIQYF.

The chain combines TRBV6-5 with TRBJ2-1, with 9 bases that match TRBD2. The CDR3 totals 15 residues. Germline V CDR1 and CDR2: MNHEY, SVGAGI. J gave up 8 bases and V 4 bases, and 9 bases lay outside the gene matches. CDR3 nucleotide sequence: TGTGCCAGCAGTTTGACCGGGACTAGCCTCGATGAGCAGTTCTTC. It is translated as CASSLTGTSLDEQFF.

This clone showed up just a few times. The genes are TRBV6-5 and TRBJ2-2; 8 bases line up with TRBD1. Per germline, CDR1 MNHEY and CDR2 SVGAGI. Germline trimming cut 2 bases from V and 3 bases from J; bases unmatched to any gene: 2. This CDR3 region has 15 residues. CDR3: CASSYTGGYTGELFF. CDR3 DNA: TGTGCCAGCAGTTACACAGGGGGTTACACCGGGGAGCTGTTTTTT.

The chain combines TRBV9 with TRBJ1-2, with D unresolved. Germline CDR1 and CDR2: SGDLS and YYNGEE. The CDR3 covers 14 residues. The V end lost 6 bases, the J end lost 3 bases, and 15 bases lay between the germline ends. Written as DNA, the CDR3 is TGTGCCAGCACCGACGAGCGGGCGGACTATGGCTACACCTTC. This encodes CASTDERADYGYTF.

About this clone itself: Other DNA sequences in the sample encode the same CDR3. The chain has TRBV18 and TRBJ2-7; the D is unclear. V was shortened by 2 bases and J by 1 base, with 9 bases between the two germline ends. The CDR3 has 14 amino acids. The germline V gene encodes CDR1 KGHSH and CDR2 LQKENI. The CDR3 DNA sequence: TGTGCCAGCTCACCATCTTACTCTTCCTACGAGCAGTACTTC. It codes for CASSPSYSSYEQYF.

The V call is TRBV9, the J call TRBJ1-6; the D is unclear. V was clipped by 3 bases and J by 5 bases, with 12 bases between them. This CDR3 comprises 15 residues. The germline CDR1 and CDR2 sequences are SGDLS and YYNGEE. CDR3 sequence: CASSAPGVNNSPLHF. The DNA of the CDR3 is TGTGCCAGCAGCGCACCCGGGGTAAATAATTCACCCCTCCACTTT.

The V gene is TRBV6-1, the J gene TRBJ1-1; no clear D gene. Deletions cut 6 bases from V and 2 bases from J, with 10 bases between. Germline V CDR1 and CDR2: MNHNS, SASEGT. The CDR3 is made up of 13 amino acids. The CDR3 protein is CASREGFNTEAFF. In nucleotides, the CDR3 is TGTGCCAGCAGGGAGGGATTTAACACTGAAGCTTTCTTT.

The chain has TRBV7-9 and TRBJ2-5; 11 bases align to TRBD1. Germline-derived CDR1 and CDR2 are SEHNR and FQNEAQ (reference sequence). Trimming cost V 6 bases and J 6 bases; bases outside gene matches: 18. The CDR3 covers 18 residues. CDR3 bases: TGTGCCAGCAGTAACCCAAATCCCGGGACAGGGGGTTTTCAGACCCAGTACTTC. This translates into CASSNPNPGTGGFQTQYF.

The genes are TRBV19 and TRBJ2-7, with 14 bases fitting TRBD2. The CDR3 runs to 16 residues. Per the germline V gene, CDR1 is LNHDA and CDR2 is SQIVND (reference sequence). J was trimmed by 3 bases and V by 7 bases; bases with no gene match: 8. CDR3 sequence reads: CASMGLAGVGGYEQYF. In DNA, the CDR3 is TGTGCCAGTATGGGACTAGCGGGAGTTGGGGGCTACGAGCAGTACTTC.

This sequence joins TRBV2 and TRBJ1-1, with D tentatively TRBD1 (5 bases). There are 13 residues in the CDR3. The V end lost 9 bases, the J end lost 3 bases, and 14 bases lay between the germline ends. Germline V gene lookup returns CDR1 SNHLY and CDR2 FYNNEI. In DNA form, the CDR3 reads TGTGCCAGGGGCAGGGCCCAATACACTGAAGCTTTCTTT. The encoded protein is CARGRAQYTEAFF.

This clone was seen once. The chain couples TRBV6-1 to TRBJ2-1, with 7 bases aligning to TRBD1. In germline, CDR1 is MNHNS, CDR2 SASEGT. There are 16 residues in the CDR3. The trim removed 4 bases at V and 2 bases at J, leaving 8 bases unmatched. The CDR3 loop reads CASSVQGLKPYNEQFF. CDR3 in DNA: TGTGCCAGCAGTGTACAGGGGTTAAAGCCCTACAATGAGCAGTTCTTC.

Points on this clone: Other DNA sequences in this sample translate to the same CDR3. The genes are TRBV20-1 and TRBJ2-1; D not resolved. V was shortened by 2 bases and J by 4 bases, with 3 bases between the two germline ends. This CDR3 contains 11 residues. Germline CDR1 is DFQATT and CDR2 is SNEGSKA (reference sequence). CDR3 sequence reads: CSARQYNEQFF. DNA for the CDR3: TGCAGTGCTAGACAATACAATGAGCAGTTCTTC.

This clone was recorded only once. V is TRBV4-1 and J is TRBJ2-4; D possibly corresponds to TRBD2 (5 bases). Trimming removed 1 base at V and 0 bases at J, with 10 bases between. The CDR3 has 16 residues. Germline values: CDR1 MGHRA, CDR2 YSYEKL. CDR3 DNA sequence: TGCGCCAGCAGCCAAGTCGTGGAGGTAGCCAAAAACATTCAGTACTTC. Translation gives CASSQVVEVAKNIQYF.

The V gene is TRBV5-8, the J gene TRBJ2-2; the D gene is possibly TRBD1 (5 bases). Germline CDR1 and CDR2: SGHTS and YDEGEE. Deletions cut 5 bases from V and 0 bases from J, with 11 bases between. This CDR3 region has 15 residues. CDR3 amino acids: CASRRQLTNTGELFF. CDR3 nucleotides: TGTGCCAGCAGGAGACAGCTAACGAACACCGGGGAGCTGTTTTTT.

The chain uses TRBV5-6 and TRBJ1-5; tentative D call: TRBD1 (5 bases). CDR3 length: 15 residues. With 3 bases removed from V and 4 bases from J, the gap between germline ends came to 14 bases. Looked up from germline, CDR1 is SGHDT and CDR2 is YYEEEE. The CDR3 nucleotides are TGTGCCAGCAGCTCTGACTTGGGGGGGAATCAGCCCCAGCATTTT. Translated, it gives CASSSDLGGNQPQHF.

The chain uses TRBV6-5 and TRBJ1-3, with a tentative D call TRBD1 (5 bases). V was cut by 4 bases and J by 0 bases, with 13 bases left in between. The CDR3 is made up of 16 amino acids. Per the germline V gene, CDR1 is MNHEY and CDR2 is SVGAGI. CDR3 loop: CASSFTGVASGNTIYF. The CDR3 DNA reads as TGTGCCAGCAGTTTTACGGGGGTCGCCTCTGGAAACACCATATATTTT.

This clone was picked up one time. The CDR3: CASSITEGYEQYF. Here the CDR3 DNA reads TGTGCCAGTAGTATTACTGAGGGCTACGAGCAGTACTTC. V is TRBV19 and J is TRBJ2-7; tentatively, D is TRBD2 (5 bases). The germline CDR1 and CDR2 sequences are LNHDA and SQIVND (reference sequence). The CDR3 sequence is 13 residues long. Trimming took off 3 bases at V and 3 bases at J, with 9 bases between the two ends.

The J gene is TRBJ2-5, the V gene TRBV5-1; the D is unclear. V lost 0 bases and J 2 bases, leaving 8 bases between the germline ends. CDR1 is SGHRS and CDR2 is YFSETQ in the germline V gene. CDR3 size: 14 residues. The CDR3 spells CASSLGPTQETQYF. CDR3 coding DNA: TGCGCCAGCAGCTTGGGACCGACTCAAGAGACCCAGTACTTC.

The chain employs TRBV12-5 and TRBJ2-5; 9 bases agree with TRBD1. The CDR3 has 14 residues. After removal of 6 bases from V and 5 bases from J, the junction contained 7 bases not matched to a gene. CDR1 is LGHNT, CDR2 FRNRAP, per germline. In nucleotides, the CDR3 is TGTGCTAGTGGACATGGACAGGGGAGCGAGACCCAGTACTTC. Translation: CASGHGQGSETQYF.

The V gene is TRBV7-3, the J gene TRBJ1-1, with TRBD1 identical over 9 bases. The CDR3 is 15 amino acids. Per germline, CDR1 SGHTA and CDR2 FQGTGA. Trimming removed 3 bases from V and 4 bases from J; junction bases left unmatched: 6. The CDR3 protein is CASSLSSTGGTEAFF. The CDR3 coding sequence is TGTGCCAGCAGCTTGAGCTCGACAGGGGGCACTGAAGCTTTCTTT.

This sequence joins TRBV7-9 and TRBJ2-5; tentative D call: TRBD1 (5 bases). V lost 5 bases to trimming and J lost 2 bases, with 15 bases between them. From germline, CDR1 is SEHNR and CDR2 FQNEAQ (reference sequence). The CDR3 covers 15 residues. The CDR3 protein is CASSPYQGRQETQYF. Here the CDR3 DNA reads TGTGCCAGCAGCCCCTACCAGGGTCGACAAGAGACCCAGTACTTC.